Below are 29 T cell receptor beta chains sequenced from a single sample in a study of Tregs in tolerant kidney transplant recipients. Recipients received nonmyeloablative bone marrow transplants from related graft donors, with transient mixed chimerism. Only in-frame clones appear in the TCRdb table, and some are missing; sequencing was by immunoSEQ multiplex PCR. The sample's table shows approximately 11,000 clones. Specimen: CD8+ T cells from blood (PBMCs), collected 24 months after the transplant. These receptors were collected from a human patient who received a combined kidney and bone marrow transplant. Some T cells may trace back to the graft donor.

Concerning this clone: The sample contains more than one DNA sequence encoding this CDR3. The CDR3 spells CASSLGDSSYEQYF. Incomplete CDR3 DNA: TGTGCCAGCAGCTTGGGAGACAGCTCCTACGAG. The rearrangement uses TRBV5-8 and TRBJ2-7; TRBD1 might be the D (5 bases). The read terminates 3 residues ahead of where the CDR3 ends, so the germline J gene completes it. Germline CDR1 SGHTS, CDR2 YDEGEE. V lost 0 bases and J 0 bases, leaving 7 bases between the germline ends. CDR3 length equals 14 residues.

For this clone: The read terminates 3 residues before the CDR3 end, so the remaining end is supplied by the germline J gene. The chain carries TRBV5-5 and TRBJ2-7, with TRBD1 identical over 9 bases. This CDR3 spans 14 amino acids. CDR1 SGHKS and CDR2 YYEKEE come from the germline V gene (reference sequence). V shed 4 bases and J 2 bases; nucleotides not matched to a gene: 4. The covered CDR3 bases are TGTGCCAGCAGCGGATGGACAGGGGCCTACGAG. Translated, it gives CASSGWTGAYE. The CDR3 in its entirety is CASSGWTGAYEQYF.

With regard to this clone: The CDR3 end falls 3 residues outside the read, so it is completed with the germline J gene. The chain is built from TRBV5-8 and TRBJ1-5; a weak D match, TRBD1 (6 bases). V lost 9 bases and J lost 5, with 18 bases in between. The CDR3 extends over 14 amino acids. The V gene's germline CDR1 is SGHTS and CDR2 YDEGEE. This CDR3 reads CATQNRERDQPQHF. The covered CDR3 bases are TGTGCCACCCAAAACAGGGAAAGAGATCAGCCC.

Concerning this clone: The read finishes 3 residues shy of the CDR3 end, and the germline J gene is used to complete it. This rearrangement joins TRBV20-1 to TRBJ2-7, with TRBD2 matching 10 bases. V lost 3 bases to trimming and J lost 6 bases; unmatched junction nucleotides: 11. This CDR3 spans 15 amino acids. CDR1 DFQATT and CDR2 SNEGSKA come from the germline V gene (reference sequence). Incomplete CDR3 DNA: TGCAGTGCTAGGTCGGCTAGCGGGAGATATAGCGAG. Translating gives CSARSASGRYSE. The CDR3 as a whole reads CSARSASGRYSEQYF.

Regarding this clone: The CDR3 is cut off 3 residues early in the read; its end comes from the germline J gene. The V and J genes are TRBV7-6 and TRBJ2-7, with 9 positions matching TRBD1. Germline-derived CDR1 and CDR2 are SGHVS and FNYEAQ. CDR3 length equals 15 residues. The trim removed 1 base at V and 4 bases at J, leaving 5 bases unmatched. The CDR3 reads CASSLESGTGYEQYF. CDR3 bases read: TGTGCCAGCAGCTTAGAGTCTGGGACAGGGTACGAG. The whole variable domain, remainder taken from reference TRBV7-6 and TRBJ2-7, is GAGVSQSPRYKVTKRGQDVALRCDPISGHVSLYWYRQALGQGPEFLTYFNYEAQQDKSGLPNDRFSAERPEGSISTLTIQRTEQRDSAMYRCASSLESGTGYEQYFGPGTRLTVT.

Details on this clone: Mismatch with germline at one junction end may stem from a read error. The read ends 3 residues before the CDR3 terminus; that terminus is restored from the germline J gene. V is TRBV4-2 and J is TRBJ2-7; 7 positions agree with TRBD2. Per the germline V gene, CDR1 is LGHNA and CDR2 is YNFKEQ. The CDR3 length is 18 residues. CDR3 in amino acids: CASSQDWASGGERDEQYF. The part of the CDR3 DNA that was read is TGCGCCAGCAGCCAAGATTGGGCTAGCGGAGGGGAGAGGGACGAG.

Comments on this clone: With the read ending 3 residues before the CDR3 end, the germline J gene is used to fill in that end. The chain uses TRBV7-9 and TRBJ1-1, with 12 bases identical to TRBD1. This CDR3 comprises 14 residues. V lost 5 bases, J lost 5 bases, and 3 bases stayed unmatched. Germline lookup yields CDR1 SEHNR and CDR2 FQNEAQ (reference sequence). The CDR3 bases that were read are TGTGCCAGCAGCCAGGGACAGGGGGCGACTGAA. Encoded protein: CASSQGQGATE. The entire CDR3 reads CASSQGQGATEAFF.

Of note for this clone: The read ends 3 residues early relative to the CDR3; the germline J gene fills the gap. V and J are TRBV6-2 or TRBV6-3 and TRBJ2-7; 16 nucleotides line up with TRBD2. The CDR3 has 14 residues. J lost 4 bases, V lost 6 bases, and 0 bases had no gene match. Germline-derived CDR1 and CDR2 are MNHEY and SVGEGT. The CDR3 bases that were read are TGTGCCAGCAGGGGACTAGCGGGAGGGTACGAG. Translation: CASRGLAGGYE. The whole CDR3 sequence is CASRGLAGGYEQYF.

For this clone: The CDR3 end falls 3 residues outside the read, so it is completed with the germline J gene. V and J are TRBV11-2 and TRBJ1-1, with D possibly TRBD1 on 5 matching bases. The germline V gene encodes CDR1 SGHAT and CDR2 FQNNGV. The CDR3 is 15 residues long. The V end was cut by 0 bases, the J end by 4 bases, with 12 bases between. The CDR3: CASSLDAVGGTEAFF. The covered CDR3 bases are TGTGCCAGCAGCTTAGATGCTGTGGGGGGCACTGAA.

With respect to this clone: The read is 3 residues too short to cover the CDR3 end, so that end is filled in from the germline J gene. This rearrangement joins TRBV5-6 to TRBJ2-3; D is perhaps TRBD1 (6 bases). Germline V gene data show CDR1 as SGHDT and CDR2 as YYEEEE. The CDR3 length is 14 residues. Trimming pared 2 bases from V and 1 base from J, leaving 8 bases between. The DNA read from the CDR3 is TGTGCCAGCAGCTTCGAGGGGGGCACAGATACG. It codes for CASSFEGGTDT. The entire CDR3 is CASSFEGGTDTQYF.

Considering frequency, this clone is large. CDR3: CASSMAQQETQYF. The covered CDR3 bases are TGTGCCAGTAGTATGGCACAGCAAGAGACC. V is TRBV19 and J is TRBJ2-5; D gene unclear. The read ends 3 residues before the CDR3 terminus; that terminus is restored from the germline J gene. The CDR3 is 13 amino acids. The V gene lost 3 bases and the J gene lost 2 bases, with 7 bases spanning the gap. Per germline, CDR1 LNHDA and CDR2 SQIVND (reference sequence).

As regards this clone: The read gets to within 3 residues of the CDR3 end, and the germline J gene fills in the rest. The chain recombines TRBV19 with TRBJ2-3; 10 positions match TRBD2. This CDR3 spans 15 amino acids. Germline CDR1 is LNHDA and CDR2 is SQIVND (reference sequence). V lost 5 bases and J lost 6; bases outside the gene matches: 8. Incomplete CDR3 DNA: TGTGCCAGTAGTGCCCTAGCGGGAGTATCGGATACG. It specifies CASSALAGVSDT. The full CDR3 is CASSALAGVSDTQYF.

As for this clone: Read coverage stops 3 residues before the CDR3 terminus; the germline J gene supplies the remainder. This chain links TRBV5-1 with TRBJ2-3, with D unresolved. The CDR3 runs 13 residues. Germline CDR1 is SGHRS and CDR2 is YFSETQ. V dropped 2 bases and J dropped 3 bases, with 7 bases sitting between them. CDR3 region: CASSFDMTDTQYF. Incomplete CDR3 DNA: TGCGCCAGCAGCTTTGACATGACAGATACG.

Details on this clone: The read terminates 3 residues before the CDR3 end, so the remaining end is supplied by the germline J gene. The chain has TRBV7-6 and TRBJ2-7; TRBD2 matches at 8 bases. Germline V CDR1 and CDR2: SGHVS, FNYEAQ. The V gene end was trimmed by 5 bases and the J gene end by 3 bases; junction bases not matched to a gene: 12. This CDR3 contains 16 residues. CDR3 amino acids: CASSPQALGLVYEQYF. CDR3 bases read: TGTGCCAGCAGCCCACAGGCGTTGGGACTAGTCTACGAG.

Of note for this clone: The observed sequence ends 3 residues before the CDR3 terminus, with the missing tail filled in from the germline J gene. V gene TRBV19 combines with J gene TRBJ2-1, with 10 nucleotides matching TRBD1. The CDR3 contains 13 residues. Germline V lookup: CDR1 LNHDA, CDR2 SQIVND (reference sequence). The trim removed 5 bases at V and 7 bases at J, leaving 2 bases unmatched. The sequenced part of the CDR3 DNA is TGTGCCAGTAGTCGGACAGGGGGGAATGAG. Protein product: CASSRTGGNE. The entire CDR3 protein is CASSRTGGNEQFF.

A word on this clone: The read ends 3 residues before the CDR3 terminus; that terminus is restored from the germline J gene. The chain joins TRBV5-1 to TRBJ2-1, with TRBD2 as a possible D gene (6 bases). There are 16 residues in the CDR3. Per germline, CDR1 SGHRS and CDR2 YFSETQ. V was shortened by 6 bases and J by 0 bases, with 16 bases between the two germline ends. The CDR3 bases that were read are TGCGCCAGCAACACTGGCGGGGCAAGCTCCTACAATGAG. It translates to CASNTGGASSYNE. The CDR3 as a whole reads CASNTGGASSYNEQFF.

About this clone: The read comes to an end 3 residues before the CDR3 does, leaving the germline J gene to fill in the end. The chain couples TRBV7-9 to TRBJ2-1; D is ambiguous. Trimming removed 8 bases from V and 1 base from J, with 12 bases in between. CDR3 length equals 14 residues. Germline-derived CDR1 and CDR2 are SEHNR and FQNEAQ (reference sequence). The covered CDR3 bases are TGTGCCAGCGCCGCGGCGTGGTCCTACAATGAG. It is translated as CASAAAWSYNE. The whole CDR3 sequence is CASAAAWSYNEQFF.

CDR3 bases read: TGTGCCTGCCCCCAAAAGGGACACGGGGTTCGGAATGAG. As protein: CACPQKGHGVRNE. The whole CDR3 reads CACPQKGHGVRNEQFF. The chain couples TRBV30 to TRBJ2-1; TRBD1 might be the D (6 bases). From the germline J gene comes the end of the CDR3, since the read stops 3 residues before it. CDR3 length equals 16 residues. The germline V gene has CDR1 GTSNPN and CDR2 SVGIG (reference sequence). V shed 6 bases and J shed 7 bases, with 25 bases lying between them.

For this clone: The read terminates 3 residues ahead of where the CDR3 ends, so the germline J gene completes it. The J gene is TRBJ2-1, the V gene TRBV30, with 10 positions matching TRBD2. Per the germline V gene, CDR1 is GTSNPN and CDR2 is SVGIG (reference sequence). The length of the CDR3 is 14 residues. V shed 1 base, J shed 4 bases, and the junction held 1 base outside the gene matches. The covered CDR3 bases are TGTGCCTGGAGTGCGACTAGCGGGTACAATGAG. Its translation is CAWSATSGYNE. The whole CDR3 region reads CAWSATSGYNEQFF.

The sequenced part of the CDR3 DNA is TGTGCCAGCAGCCCGAGACAGGGTGGGTACGAG. Protein: CASSPRQGGYE. The full CDR3 sequence reads CASSPRQGGYEQYF. The genes are TRBV7-9 and TRBJ2-7; 7 bases match TRBD1. Sequencing ends 3 residues short of the CDR3 end; the germline J gene provides the rest. Germline CDR1 is SEHNR and CDR2 is FQNEAQ (reference sequence). Trimming took 5 bases from V and 4 from J; bases not matched to a gene: 8. The CDR3 runs to 14 residues.

CDR3 bases read: TGTGCCAGTAGTATAAGCGGGGGAAACACCGGGGAG. Its protein product is CASSISGGNTGE. The complete CDR3 reads CASSISGGNTGELFF. The chain couples TRBV19 to TRBJ2-2, with 8 nucleotides matching TRBD2. The read halts 3 residues ahead of the CDR3 end, with the missing end drawn from the germline J gene. Germline V lookup: CDR1 LNHDA, CDR2 SQIVND (reference sequence). After removal of 2 bases from V and 2 bases from J, the junction contained 1 base not matched to a gene. There are 15 residues in the CDR3.

About this clone itself: The read finishes 3 residues shy of the CDR3 end, and the germline J gene is used to complete it. The V and J genes are TRBV4-1 and TRBJ1-4; a possible D gene is TRBD1 (6 bases). In germline, CDR1 is MGHRA, CDR2 YSYEKL. V was pared by 0 bases and J by 0 bases, with 11 bases between. The CDR3 is 17 amino acids. The sequenced CDR3 bases are TGCGCCAGCAGCCAAGATTGGGGGCATTCAACTAATGAAAAA. Protein sequence: CASSQDWGHSTNEK. In full, the CDR3 is CASSQDWGHSTNEKLFF.

Details on this clone: The observed sequence ends 3 residues before the CDR3 terminus, with the missing tail filled in from the germline J gene. The chain carries TRBV30 and TRBJ2-1; D unclear. This CDR3 region has 18 residues. The germline gives CDR1 GTSNPN, CDR2 SVGIG (reference sequence). V was shortened by 7 bases and J by 0 bases, with 25 bases between the two germline ends. This CDR3 reads CASPAEGGEPSSYNEQFF. CDR3 DNA (partial): TGTGCCTCCCCGGCGGAAGGCGGAGAGCCCTCCTCCTACAATGAG.

CDR3 loop: CASSEGGHHYEQYF. The part of the CDR3 DNA that was read is TGTGCCAGCAGTGAAGGTGGACACCACTACGAG. The gene calls are TRBV6-1 and TRBJ2-7; possible D gene TRBD1, 5 bases. The CDR3 goes on 3 residues after the read ends, and that part is filled in from the germline J gene. The ends were cut back, 1 base at V and 3 bases at J, with 10 bases in the middle. This CDR3 has 14 amino acids. Germline V gene lookup returns CDR1 MNHNS and CDR2 SASEGT.

On this clone: The read falls 3 residues short of the CDR3 end, and the missing part is taken from the germline J gene. The chain joins TRBV7-9 to TRBJ2-2, with D possibly TRBD2 on 5 matching bases. There are 15 residues in the CDR3. Germline CDR1 reads SEHNR; CDR2 reads FQNEAQ (reference sequence). V was shortened by 4 bases and J by 1 base, with 10 bases between the two germline ends. The sequenced CDR3 bases are TGTGCCAGCAGCTCCGGACGGGGGAACACCGGGGAG. Its protein is CASSSGRGNTGE. The full CDR3 reads CASSSGRGNTGELFF.

Notes on this clone: The read terminates 3 residues ahead of where the CDR3 ends, so the germline J gene completes it. The same CDR3 also results from other DNA sequences found in this sample. The J gene is TRBJ2-1, the V gene TRBV19; TRBD2 matches at 8 bases. This CDR3 region has 15 residues. Germline V gene data show CDR1 as LNHDA and CDR2 as SQIVND (reference sequence). V was pared by 6 bases and J by 0 bases, with 4 bases of the junction left unmatched. CDR3 sequence: CASSLAGSSYNEQFF. CDR3 DNA, as far as it was read: TGTGCCAGTAGCCTAGCGGGCAGCTCCTACAATGAG. Based on the CDR3 plus reference TRBV19 and TRBJ2-1, the full variable domain is DGGITQSPKYLFRKEGQNVTLSCEQNLNHDAMYWYRQDPGQGLRLIYYSQIVNDFQKGDIAEGYSVSREKKESFPLTVTSAQKNPTAFYLCASSLAGSSYNEQFFGPGTRLTVL.

CDR3 protein: CASSSGRGPAGELFF. The DNA read from the CDR3 is TGTGCCAGCAGCTCCGGGAGGGGCCCGGCCGGGGAG. The V call is TRBV11-3, the J call TRBJ2-2, with 8 nucleotides matching TRBD2. The missing CDR3 end, 3 residues past where the read stops, is filled in from the germline J gene. Germline V gene lookup returns CDR1 SGHNT and CDR2 YENEEA. The CDR3 length is 15 residues. The J segment lost 6 bases and the V segment lost 4 bases, leaving 7 bases of the junction unmatched. Looking up the rest from reference TRBV11-3 and TRBJ2-2 gives the full variable domain: EAGVVQSPRYKIIEKKQPVAFWCNPISGHNTLYWYLQNLGQGPELLIRYENEEAVDDSQLPKDRFSAERLKGVDSTLKIQPAELGDSAVYLCASSSGRGPAGELFFGEGSRLTVL.

Turning to this clone: The missing CDR3 end, 3 residues past where the read stops, is filled in from the germline J gene. J is TRBJ2-7 and V is TRBV2; 16 nucleotides line up with TRBD2. Trimming took 3 bases from V and 1 from J; bases not matched to a gene: 6. Germline CDR1 SNHLY, CDR2 FYNNEI. CDR3 size: 18 residues. CDR3 DNA (partial): TGTGCCAGCAGTGATTTGGGACTAGCGGGAGGGCCGTCCTACGAG. Translation: CASSDLGLAGGPSYE. The CDR3 as a whole reads CASSDLGLAGGPSYEQYF.

Comments on this clone: The CDR3 end falls 3 residues outside the read, so it is completed with the germline J gene. V usage is TRBV28 and J usage is TRBJ2-2; possible D gene TRBD1, 6 bases. Germline CDR1 is MDHEN and CDR2 is SYDVKM. The CDR3 totals 16 residues. Trimming pared 6 bases from V and 6 bases from J, leaving 20 bases between. The CDR3 spells CASRATGLSFSGELFF. Incomplete CDR3 DNA: TGTGCCAGCAGGGCAACAGGGTTGTCCTTTTCCGGGGAG.